The 10 T cell receptor beta chains in this list originate from one sample, sequenced in a study of graft-versus-host responses after intestinal transplantation. Measured with immunoSEQ multiplex PCR; TCRdb has only the in-frame clones, and not every one. The sample carries around 67,000 clones, over 75% recorded once. Their antigen targets remain unknown. This sample comprised unstimulated CD4+ T cells sorted from spleen or lymph node cells, obtained before transplant. The receptors were gathered from a human donor who was the organ donor for an intestinal transplant.

V gene TRBV6-1 combines with J gene TRBJ2-5; D gene uncertain. The CDR3 is 12 amino acids. Germline V lookup: CDR1 MNHNS, CDR2 SASEGT. V was cut by 7 bases and J by 2 bases, with 8 bases left in between. CDR3 bases: TGTGCCAGCACCCTTAAACAAGAGACCCAGTACTTC. It yields the protein CASTLKQETQYF.

The genes are TRBV2 and TRBJ2-5, with 14 bases matching TRBD2. After removal of 7 bases from V and 1 base from J, the junction contained 8 bases not matched to a gene. Germline CDR1 is SNHLY and CDR2 is FYNNEI. The CDR3 contains 17 residues. The CDR3 DNA is TGTGCCAGCACCCTAAGGGGACTAGCGGGGGTCCAAGAGACCCAGTACTTC. It specifies CASTLRGLAGVQETQYF.

The gene calls are TRBV6-5 and TRBJ1-6; D call uncertain. Per germline, CDR1 MNHEY and CDR2 SVGAGI. This CDR3 is 16 amino acids long. Trimming cost V 4 bases and J 2 bases, with 12 bases left between them. CDR3 residues: CASSSDGNPYNSPLHF. In nucleotides, the CDR3 is TGTGCCAGCAGTTCCGACGGGAACCCCTATAATTCACCCCTCCACTTT.

As for this clone: Other DNA variants within this sample encode the same CDR3. The chain uses TRBV6-5 and TRBJ2-2, with TRBD1 matching over 8 bases. Trimming at V came to 0 bases and at J to 5 bases, leaving 2 bases not matched to a gene. CDR1 and CDR2 (germline): MNHEY, SVGAGI. The CDR3 runs 15 residues. In DNA form, the CDR3 reads TGTGCCAGCAGTTACTCGAACAGGGGGACCGGGGAGCTGTTTTTT. The encoded protein is CASSYSNRGTGELFF.

V gene TRBV6-5 combines with J gene TRBJ1-2; TRBD1 aligns across 10 bases. Germline V gene lookup returns CDR1 MNHEY and CDR2 SVGAGI. The junction had 7 bases not matched to a gene; V was cut back by 5 bases and J by 7 bases. The CDR3 spans 14 residues. The CDR3 reads CASSTRQGAGGYTF. Here the CDR3 DNA reads TGTGCCAGCAGTACTCGACAGGGGGCGGGTGGCTACACCTTC.

The rearrangement joins TRBV19 to TRBJ1-2; possible D gene TRBD1, 6 bases. Deletions cut 4 bases from V and 0 bases from J, with 12 bases between. Germline CDR1 reads LNHDA; CDR2 reads SQIVND (reference sequence). CDR3 length: 15 amino acids. As DNA, the CDR3 is TGTGCCAGTAGTACCCCGAGACAGGCTAACTATGGCTACACCTTC. Translated: CASSTPRQANYGYTF.

The V and J genes are TRBV6-4 and TRBJ2-3; D is possibly TRBD2 (7 bases). The V end lost 2 bases, the J end lost 2 bases, and 8 bases lay between the germline ends. The CDR3 spans 14 residues. Looked up from germline, CDR1 is MRHNA and CDR2 is SNTAGT. This CDR3 reads CASSDGGATDTQYF. The CDR3 DNA follows: TGTGCCAGCAGTGACGGGGGGGCCACAGATACGCAGTATTTT.

V gene TRBV5-4 combines with J gene TRBJ1-1; the D gene is possibly TRBD1 (6 bases). This CDR3 spans 14 amino acids. In germline, CDR1 is SGHNT, CDR2 YYREEE (reference sequence). Trimming cost V 5 bases and J 0 bases, with 11 bases left between them. In DNA form, the CDR3 reads TGTGCCAGCAGATGGGGACACCTGAACACTGAAGCTTTCTTT. Protein product: CASRWGHLNTEAFF.

The table lists this clone with a few counts. The chain recombines TRBV19 with TRBJ1-2; unclear D gene. Germline-derived CDR1 and CDR2 are LNHDA and SQIVND (reference sequence). Trimming shortened V by 6 bases and J by 2 bases, and 13 bases separated the two germline ends. The CDR3 totals 14 residues. CDR3 in DNA: TGTGCCAGTAGGAGCGACCAGACCAACTATGGCTACACCTTC. This sequence encodes CASRSDQTNYGYTF.

The chain has TRBV6-5 and TRBJ1-6; 9 bases fit TRBD1. The CDR3 sequence is 15 residues long. Trimming cost V 5 bases and J 7 bases; bases outside gene matches: 6. Looked up from germline, CDR1 is MNHEY and CDR2 is SVGAGI. CDR3 bases: TGTGCCAGCAGTCCCGGACAGGGGTGGAATTCACCCCTCCACTTT. As protein: CASSPGQGWNSPLHF.